The clone carrying this TCR beta chain was recorded once. Its antigen is currently unknown. The data stem from a study of PD-1 blockade in mismatch repair-deficient tumors. Study conclusions and caveats: Tumor-resident clones, often absent from pretreatment blood, expanded after pembrolizumab and then contracted.

Clones were read by immunoSEQ multiplex PCR, and TCRdb kept only the in-frame ones, dropping some. The sample holds around 110,000 clones, 70% to 80% seen once. The CDR3 length is 17 residues. Germline V gene lookup returns CDR1 SEHNR and CDR2 FQNEAQ (reference sequence). The V gene lost 4 bases and the J gene lost 2 bases, with 21 bases spanning the gap. The TCR-sequenced patients were three responders to pembrolizumab. The V and J genes are TRBV7-9 and TRBJ2-7; D might be TRBD1 (5 bases). Sequenced material: peripheral blood, taken approximately 64 weeks after starting pembrolizumab. This clonotype originated in an adult with mismatch repair-deficient cancer. In DNA, the CDR3 is TGTGCCAGCAGCTCCCACCCCCCAGGGAAACTACCCTACGAGCAGTACTTC. Translated, it gives CASSSHPPGKLPYEQYF.